This T cell receptor beta chain was sequenced in a study of blood T cell repertoires in COVID-19. Study summary: Nucleic acid was either cDNA or gDNA, and it came from T cells, B-cell-depleted T cells, or PBMCs.

Between the trimmed V and J ends, which lost 6 bases and 7 bases, there was a span of 16 bases. The CDR3 is 13 amino acids. CDR1 is MNHEY, CDR2 SVGAGI, per germline. Original analysis: Amplification of reference gene primers was used by the study to estimate nucleated cell counts. Assay: immunoSEQ multiplex PCR; the TCRdb copy retains only in-frame clones and omits some. That table furnishes V, J and clone size, whereas the DNA furnished D and trimming. The sample lists fewer than 100,000 clones, roughly 80% seen once, with over 9% in the top ten. The V and J genes are TRBV6-5 and TRBJ2-7; D not resolved. The sequence came from a woman aged 70-85 years with acute or convalescent COVID-19. The sample comprised peripheral blood. The CDR3: CASSSGSTGEQYF. In DNA form, the CDR3 reads TGTGCCAGCAGCTCGGGTAGCACGGGTGAGCAGTACTTC.